The sequence of this T cell receptor (beta chain) was determined in a study of identical twins. Study-level points and caveats: Sequences that were beta out-of-frame showed weaker excess twin sharing.

TCRdb re-derived calls from the 5' RACE reads in MiXCR, one entry per CDR3 protein. The table has 400,000 to 550,000 distinct CDR3 sequences, roughly a fifth seen once. The CDR3 is made up of 13 amino acids. With 5 bases clipped from V and 6 bases from J, the junction kept 1 base outside the gene matches. A remark on this clonotype: The antigen is unknown.

The data also belong to a second study, concerning T cells expressing NK-cell markers.

This receptor was taken from a woman in her late teens or twenties in good health. Sequencing used CD4+ T cells sorted from blood. The genes are TRBV12-3 or TRBV12-4 and TRBJ2-4; 10 bases are shared with TRBD1. CDR3 in amino acids: CASSGTGVNIQYF. The CDR3 DNA reads TGTGCCAGCAGTGGGACAGGGGTAAACATTCAGTACTTC.